What follows describes a single T cell receptor beta chain. Its antigen is not identified. TCRdb keeps only in-frame clones here, not all; method: immunoSEQ multiplex PCR. Here the sample spans 40,000 or so clones, around 82% being singletons. These data come from a study of a mutant IDH1 vaccine in newly diagnosed glioma. The time point: week 47, end of study. Every single dose of the vaccine, 300 ug of mutant IDH1 20-mer peptide, came with topical imiquimod. Sequencing was performed on PBMCs, taken from a glioma patient whose treatment included an IDH1 peptide vaccine. This clonotype was sampled from a young man with glioma. Some clones in this sample may be carry-over from other donors' samples.

For the CDR3, the DNA is TGCGCCAGCAGCCAAGACGGGCAGGTCTATGGCTACACCTTC. Translation: CASSQDGQVYGYTF. V usage is TRBV4-3 and J usage is TRBJ1-2; D is undetermined. Germline V lookup: CDR1 LGHNA, CDR2 YSLEER. CDR3 length equals 14 residues. V was cut by 0 bases and J by 4 bases, with 9 bases left in between.